These 8 T cell receptor beta chains were sequenced from one sample in a study of cytomegalovirus exposure and HLA in healthy donors. Primers: 60 Vbeta forward and 13 Jbeta reverse. Only in-frame clones appear in the TCRdb table, and some are missing; sequencing was by immunoSEQ multiplex PCR. In the table there are roughly 110,000 clones, 70% to 80% of which are singletons. The sequenced sample was PBMCs. The receptors here all came from a female donor in good health and CMV-seronegative.

The chain employs TRBV7-2 and TRBJ2-5; 9 nucleotides align to TRBD1. The germline gives CDR1 SGHTA, CDR2 FQGNSA. The CDR3 covers 15 residues. The V gene end was trimmed by 5 bases and the J gene end by 7 bases; junction bases not matched to a gene: 11. The CDR3 DNA sequence: TGTGCCAGCAGCCCGCCGGGACAGGGTCCAGGGACCCAGTACTTC. Its translation is CASSPPGQGPGTQYF.

This clone was counted between two and nine times. This rearrangement joins TRBV18 to TRBJ2-5; the match to TRBD2 covers 10 bases. Germline CDR1 reads KGHSH; CDR2 reads LQKENI. Trimming removed 2 bases from V and 7 bases from J; junction bases left unmatched: 10. This CDR3 spans 16 amino acids. For the CDR3, the DNA is TGTGCCAGCTCACCAACACTGCCTAGCGGGAGTATGACCCAGTACTTC. It encodes CASSPTLPSGSMTQYF.

The rearrangement links TRBV27 to TRBJ2-7; a possible D gene is TRBD2 (5 bases). Germline V CDR1 and CDR2: MNHEY, SMNVEV (reference sequence). The CDR3 sequence is 14 residues long. With 5 bases removed from V and 3 bases from J, the gap between germline ends came to 14 bases. CDR3 in DNA: TGTGCCAGCAGTACTAGTTCCCTGAACTACGAGCAGTACTTC. Translating it yields CASSTSSLNYEQYF.

The CDR3 sequence is CASSLEQGGGYTF. The CDR3 bases are TGTGCCAGCAGCTTGGAACAGGGCGGTGGCTACACCTTC. V is TRBV5-4 and J is TRBJ1-2; TRBD1 might be the D (6 bases). V was shortened by 0 bases and J by 7 bases, with 10 bases between the two germline ends. This CDR3 comprises 13 residues. The V gene's germline CDR1 is SGHNT and CDR2 YYREEE (reference sequence).

For the CDR3, the DNA is TGTGCCAGCAGCACCGGGGTAGCGGGGAACTACGAGCAGTACTTC. Its translation: CASSTGVAGNYEQYF. The rearrangement uses TRBV9 and TRBJ2-7, with TRBD2 matching 8 bases. Germline CDR1 is SGDLS and CDR2 is YYNGEE. The CDR3 runs to 15 residues. V gave up 4 bases and J gave up 3 bases; unmatched junction bases: 9. Filled out from reference TRBV9 and TRBJ2-7, the complete variable domain reads DSGVTQTPKHLITATGQRVTLRCSPRSGDLSVYWYQQSLDQGLQFLIQYYNGEERAKGNILERFSAQQFPDLHSELNLSSLELGDSALYFCASSTGVAGNYEQYFGPGTRLTVT.

This chain connects TRBV28 to TRBJ2-7, with TRBD1 as a possible D gene (6 bases). CDR3 size: 14 residues. The germline V gene encodes CDR1 MDHEN and CDR2 SYDVKM. Trimming took off 5 bases at V and 2 bases at J, with 13 bases between the two ends. Here the CDR3 DNA reads TGTGCCAGCAGTAACTACAGGGCCCCCTACGAGCAGTACTTC. Its translation is CASSNYRAPYEQYF.

The chain joins TRBV7-9 to TRBJ1-1; D is undetermined. The V and J ends lost 3 bases and 0 bases respectively, with 11 bases between them. CDR3 size: 15 residues. Germline V gene lookup returns CDR1 SEHNR and CDR2 FQNEAQ (reference sequence). This chain's CDR3 is CASSFLDNLNTEAFF. The CDR3 bases are TGTGCCAGCAGCTTCCTAGATAATTTGAACACTGAAGCTTTCTTT.

The rearrangement joins TRBV27 to TRBJ1-2, with 11 bases identical to TRBD1. With V trimmed by 0 bases and J by 8 bases, 8 bases remained unmatched. The CDR3 is 16 amino acids. CDR1 is MNHEY, CDR2 SMNVEV, per germline (reference sequence). In DNA form, the CDR3 reads TGTGCCAGCAGTTTATCAGTTTGGGACAGGGGGTACGGCTACACCTTC. Amino acid sequence: CASSLSVWDRGYGYTF.